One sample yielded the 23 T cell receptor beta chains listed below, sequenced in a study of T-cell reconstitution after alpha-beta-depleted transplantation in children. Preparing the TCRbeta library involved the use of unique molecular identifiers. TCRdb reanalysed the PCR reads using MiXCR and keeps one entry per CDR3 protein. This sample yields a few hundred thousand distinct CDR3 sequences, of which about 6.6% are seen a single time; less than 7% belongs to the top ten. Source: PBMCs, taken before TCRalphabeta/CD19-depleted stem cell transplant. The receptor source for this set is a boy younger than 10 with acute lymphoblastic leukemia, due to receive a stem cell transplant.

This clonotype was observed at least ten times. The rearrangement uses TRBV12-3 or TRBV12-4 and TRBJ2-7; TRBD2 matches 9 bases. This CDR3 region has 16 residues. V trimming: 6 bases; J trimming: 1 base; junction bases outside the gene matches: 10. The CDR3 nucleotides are TGTGCCAGCAGCCCAGCGGGGGGCGGTTCGTCCTACGAGCAGTACTTC. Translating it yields CASSPAGGGSSYEQYF.

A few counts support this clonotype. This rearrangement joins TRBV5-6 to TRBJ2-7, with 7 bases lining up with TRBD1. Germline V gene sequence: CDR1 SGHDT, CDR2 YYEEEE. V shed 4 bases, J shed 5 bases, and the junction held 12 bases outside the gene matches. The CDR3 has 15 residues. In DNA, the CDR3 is TGTGCCAGCAGCCCTTTTCGGACAGGATCGAACGAGCAGTACTTC. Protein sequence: CASSPFRTGSNEQYF.

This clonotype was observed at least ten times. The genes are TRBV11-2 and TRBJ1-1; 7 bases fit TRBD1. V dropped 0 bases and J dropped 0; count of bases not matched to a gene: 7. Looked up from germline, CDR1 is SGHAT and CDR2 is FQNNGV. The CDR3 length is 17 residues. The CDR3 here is CASSLDPGGTVNTEAFF. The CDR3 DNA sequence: TGTGCCAGCAGCTTAGATCCCGGGGGGACAGTGAACACTGAAGCTTTCTTT.

The CDR3: CASSSDRGRDTQYF. CDR3 bases: TGTGCCAGCAGCTCAGACAGGGGTAGGGATACGCAGTATTTT. This chain connects TRBV7-2 to TRBJ2-3; 8 bases line up with TRBD1. CDR3 length: 14 amino acids. Germline loops: CDR1 SGHTA, CDR2 FQGNSA. The V and J ends lost 4 bases and 6 bases, in that order; junction bases with no gene match: 6.

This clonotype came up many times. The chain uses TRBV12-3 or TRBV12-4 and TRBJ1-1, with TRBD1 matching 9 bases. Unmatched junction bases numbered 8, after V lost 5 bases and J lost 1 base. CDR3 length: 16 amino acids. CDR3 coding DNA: TGTGCCAGCAGTCCGATCGACAGGGGGAGGAACACTGAAGCTTTCTTT. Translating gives CASSPIDRGRNTEAFF.

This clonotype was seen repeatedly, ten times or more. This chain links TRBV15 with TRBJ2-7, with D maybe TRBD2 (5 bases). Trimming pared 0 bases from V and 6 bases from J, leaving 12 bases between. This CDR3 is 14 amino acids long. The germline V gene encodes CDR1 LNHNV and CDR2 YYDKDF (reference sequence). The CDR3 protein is CATSRERRALEQYF. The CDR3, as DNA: TGTGCCACCAGCAGAGAGAGGCGGGCTCTCGAGCAGTACTTC.

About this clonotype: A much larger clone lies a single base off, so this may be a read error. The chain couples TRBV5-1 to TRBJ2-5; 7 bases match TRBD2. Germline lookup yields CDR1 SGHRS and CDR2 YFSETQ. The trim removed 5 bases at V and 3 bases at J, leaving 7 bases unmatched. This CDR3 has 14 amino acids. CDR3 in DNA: TGCGCCAGCAGGGGGACTATCGGTGAAGAGACCCAGTACTTC. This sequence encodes CASRGTIGEETQYF.

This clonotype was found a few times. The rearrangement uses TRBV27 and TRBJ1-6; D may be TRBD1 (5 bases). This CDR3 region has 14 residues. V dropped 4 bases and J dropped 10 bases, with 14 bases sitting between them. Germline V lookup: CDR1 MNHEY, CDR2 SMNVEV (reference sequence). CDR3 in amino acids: CASSSVQGVSPLHF. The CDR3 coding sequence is TGTGCCAGCAGTTCGGTCCAGGGCGTATCACCCCTCCACTTT.

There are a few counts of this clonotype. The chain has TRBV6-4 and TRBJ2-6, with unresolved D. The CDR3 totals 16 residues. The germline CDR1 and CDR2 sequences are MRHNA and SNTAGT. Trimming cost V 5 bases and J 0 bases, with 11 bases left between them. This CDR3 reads CASSPQASSGANVLTF. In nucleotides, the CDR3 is TGTGCCAGCAGTCCGCAGGCAAGCTCTGGGGCCAACGTCCTGACTTTC.

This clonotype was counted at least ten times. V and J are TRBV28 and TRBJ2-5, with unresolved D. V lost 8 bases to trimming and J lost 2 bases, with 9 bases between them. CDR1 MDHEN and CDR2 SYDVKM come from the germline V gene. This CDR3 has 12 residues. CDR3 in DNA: TGTGCCAGCCGAACACAACAAGAGACCCAGTACTTC. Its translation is CASRTQQETQYF.

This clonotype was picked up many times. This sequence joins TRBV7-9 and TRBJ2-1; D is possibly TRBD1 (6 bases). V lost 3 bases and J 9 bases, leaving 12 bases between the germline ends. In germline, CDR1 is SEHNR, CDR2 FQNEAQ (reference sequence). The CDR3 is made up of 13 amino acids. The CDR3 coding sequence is TGTGCCAGCAGCTTGACAGGTCGGAGTGAGCAGTTCTTC. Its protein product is CASSLTGRSEQFF.

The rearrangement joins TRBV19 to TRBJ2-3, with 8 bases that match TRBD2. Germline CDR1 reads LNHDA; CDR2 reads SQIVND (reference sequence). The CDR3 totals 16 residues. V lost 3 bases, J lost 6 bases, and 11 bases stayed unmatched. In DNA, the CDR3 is TGTGCCAGTAGTATTGCCGGGGGGGGCTTTGTTGATACGCAGTATTTT. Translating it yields CASSIAGGGFVDTQYF.

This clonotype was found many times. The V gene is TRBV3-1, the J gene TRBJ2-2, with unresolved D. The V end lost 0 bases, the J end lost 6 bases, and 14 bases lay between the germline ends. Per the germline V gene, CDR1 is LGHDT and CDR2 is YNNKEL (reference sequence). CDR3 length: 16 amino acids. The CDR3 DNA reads TGTGCCAGCAGCCAAGAAATCATCTCTAGGTCCGGGGAGCTGTTTTTT. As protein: CASSQEIISRSGELFF.

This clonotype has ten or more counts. CDR3 nucleotides: TGTGCCATCAGTGACGGAATGGGCAACTACGAGCAGTACTTC. Translated: CAISDGMGNYEQYF. The rearrangement links TRBV10-3 to TRBJ2-7; D gene ambiguous. This CDR3 is 14 amino acids long. Germline values: CDR1 ENHRY, CDR2 SYGVKD. V was shortened by 3 bases and J by 3 bases, with 12 bases between the two germline ends.

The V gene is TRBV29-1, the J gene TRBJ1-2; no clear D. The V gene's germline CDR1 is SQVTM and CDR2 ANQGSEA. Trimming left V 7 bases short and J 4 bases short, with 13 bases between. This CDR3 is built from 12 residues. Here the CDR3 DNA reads TGCAGCGGCTGGCAGACCCTCTATGGCTACACCTTC. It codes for CSGWQTLYGYTF.

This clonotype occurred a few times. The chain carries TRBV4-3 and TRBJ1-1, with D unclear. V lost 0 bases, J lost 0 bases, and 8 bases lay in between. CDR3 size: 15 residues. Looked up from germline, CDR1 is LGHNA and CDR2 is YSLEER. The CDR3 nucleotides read TGCGCCAGCAGCCAAGATCCAGTCGTGAACACTGAAGCTTTCTTT. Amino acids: CASSQDPVVNTEAFF.

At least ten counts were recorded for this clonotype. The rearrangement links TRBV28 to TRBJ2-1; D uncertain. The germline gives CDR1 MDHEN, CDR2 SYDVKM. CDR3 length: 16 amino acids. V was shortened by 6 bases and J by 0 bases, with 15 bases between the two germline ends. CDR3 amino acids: CASSVSFVASYNEQFF. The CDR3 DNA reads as TGTGCCAGCAGCGTATCCTTTGTGGCCTCCTACAATGAGCAGTTCTTC.

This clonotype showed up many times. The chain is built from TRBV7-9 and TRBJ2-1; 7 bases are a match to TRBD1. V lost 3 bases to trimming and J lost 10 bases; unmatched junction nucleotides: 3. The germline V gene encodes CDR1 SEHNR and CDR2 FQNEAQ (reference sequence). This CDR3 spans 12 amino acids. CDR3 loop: CASSFDRDEQFF. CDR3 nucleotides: TGTGCCAGCAGCTTTGACAGGGACGAGCAGTTCTTC. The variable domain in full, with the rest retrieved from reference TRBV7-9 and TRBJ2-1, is DTGVSQNPRHKITKRGQNVTFRCDPISEHNRLYWYRQTLGQGPEFLTYFQNEAQLEKSRLLSDRFSAERPKGSFSTLEIQRTEQGDSAMYLCASSFDRDEQFFGPGTRLTVL.

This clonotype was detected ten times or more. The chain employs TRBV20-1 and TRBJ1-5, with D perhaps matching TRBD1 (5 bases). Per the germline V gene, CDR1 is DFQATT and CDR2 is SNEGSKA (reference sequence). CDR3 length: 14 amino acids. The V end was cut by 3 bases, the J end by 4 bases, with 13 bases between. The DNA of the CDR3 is TGCAGTGCTAGGGTAATAACAGGTAATCAGCCCCAGCATTTT. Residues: CSARVITGNQPQHF.

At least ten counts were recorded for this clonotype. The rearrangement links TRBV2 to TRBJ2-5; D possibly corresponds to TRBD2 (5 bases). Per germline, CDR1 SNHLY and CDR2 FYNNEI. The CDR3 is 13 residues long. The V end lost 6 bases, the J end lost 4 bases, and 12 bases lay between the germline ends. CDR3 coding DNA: TGTGCCAGCAGGTTGAGGACTGTAGAGACCCAGTACTTC. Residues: CASRLRTVETQYF.

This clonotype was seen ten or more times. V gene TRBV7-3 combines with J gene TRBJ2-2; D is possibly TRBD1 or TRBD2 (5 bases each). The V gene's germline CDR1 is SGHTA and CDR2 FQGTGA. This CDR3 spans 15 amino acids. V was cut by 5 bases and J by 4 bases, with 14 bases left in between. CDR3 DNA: TGTGCCAGCAGCCCGGCAGGGAGTAGCACCGGGGAGCTGTTTTTT. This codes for CASSPAGSSTGELFF. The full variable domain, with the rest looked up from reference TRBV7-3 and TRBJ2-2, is GAGVSQTPSNKVTEKGKYVELRCDPISGHTALYWYRQSLGQGPEFLIYFQGTGAADDSGLPNDRFFAVRPEGSVSTLKIQRTERGDSAVYLCASSPAGSSTGELFFGEGSRLTVL.

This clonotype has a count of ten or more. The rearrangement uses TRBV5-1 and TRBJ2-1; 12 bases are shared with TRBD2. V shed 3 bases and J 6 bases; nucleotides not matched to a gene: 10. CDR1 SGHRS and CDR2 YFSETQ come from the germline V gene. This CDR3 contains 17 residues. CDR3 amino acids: CASSSRTSGISRNEQFF. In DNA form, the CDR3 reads TGCGCCAGCAGCTCCCGGACTAGCGGGATATCTCGCAATGAGCAGTTCTTC.

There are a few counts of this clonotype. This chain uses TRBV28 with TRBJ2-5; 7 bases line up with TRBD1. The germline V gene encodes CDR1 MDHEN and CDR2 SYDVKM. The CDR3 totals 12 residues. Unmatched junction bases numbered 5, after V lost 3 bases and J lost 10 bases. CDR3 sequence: CASSFLQGNQYF. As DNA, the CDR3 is TGTGCCAGCAGTTTCCTACAGGGGAACCAGTACTTC.